A single sample gave rise to the 11 T cell receptor beta chains below, sequenced in a study of cytomegalovirus exposure and HLA in healthy donors. PCR was performed using 60 Vbeta and 13 Jbeta primers. TCRdb keeps only in-frame clones here, not all; method: immunoSEQ multiplex PCR. The sample has 100,000 to 150,000 clones. What was sequenced was PBMCs. All receptors derive from a woman in her forties in good health and CMV-seropositive.

V usage is TRBV21-1 and J usage is TRBJ2-1; TRBD1, the table's D call, lacks a check against the DNA. TRBV21-1 is a pseudogene segment. The CDR3 covers 15 residues. CDR3 region: CASSRGPSSYNEQFF. For the CDR3, the DNA is TGTGCCAGCAGCAGGGGCCCAAGCTCCTACAATGAGCAGTTCTTC.

The genes are TRBV19 and TRBJ1-1; possible D gene TRBD1, 6 bases. The CDR3 runs 12 residues. The V gene lost 7 bases and the J gene lost 4 bases, with 10 bases spanning the gap. Germline CDR1 LNHDA, CDR2 SQIVND (reference sequence). The CDR3, as DNA: TGTGCCAGTACCATAGGGGGCACTGAAGCTTTCTTT. Protein sequence: CASTIGGTEAFF.

The rearrangement uses TRBV10-3 and TRBJ1-1; 7 bases align to TRBD1. V lost 6 bases to trimming and J lost 2 bases; unmatched junction nucleotides: 3. Germline V lookup: CDR1 ENHRY, CDR2 SYGVKD. The CDR3 spans 13 residues. The chain's CDR3 is CAIRGGSNTEAFF. The CDR3 nucleotides read TGTGCCATCAGAGGGGGCTCCAACACTGAAGCTTTCTTT.

This rearrangement joins TRBV19 to TRBJ2-5, with 7 bases fitting TRBD2. The V gene's germline CDR1 is LNHDA and CDR2 SQIVND (reference sequence). There are 16 residues in the CDR3. Trimming removed 3 bases from V and 2 bases from J; junction bases left unmatched: 9. In DNA, the CDR3 is TGTGCCAGTAGTATCGGTAGCGGGCATCCTCAAGAGACCCAGTACTTC. The encoded protein is CASSIGSGHPQETQYF.

J is TRBJ2-3 and V is TRBV6-1; D might be TRBD2 (5 bases). This CDR3 spans 15 amino acids. CDR1 and CDR2 from the germline V gene are MNHNS and SASEGT. V lost 3 bases, J lost 2 bases, and 12 bases lay in between. The CDR3 loop reads CASSDSSGPTDTQYF. The CDR3, as DNA: TGTGCCAGCAGTGATTCGAGCGGACCCACAGATACGCAGTATTTT.

The chain links TRBV6-6 to TRBJ2-3; D possibly corresponds to TRBD2 (6 bases). The germline gives CDR1 MNHNY, CDR2 SVGAGI (reference sequence). The length of the CDR3 is 15 residues. V lost 5 bases and J lost 6, with 18 bases in between. The CDR3 nucleotides are TGTGCCAGCAGTGCATCGACTAGGAATTCGGATACGCAGTATTTT. It yields the protein CASSASTRNSDTQYF.

The chain uses TRBV27 and TRBJ2-3; 11 nucleotides match TRBD2. The V gene end was trimmed by 3 bases and the J gene end by 2 bases; junction bases not matched to a gene: 7. The CDR3 has 17 residues. The germline gives CDR1 MNHEY, CDR2 SMNVEV (reference sequence). CDR3 in amino acids: CASSFSLAGGPTDTQYF. DNA of the CDR3: TGTGCCAGCAGTTTTAGCTTAGCGGGAGGGCCCACAGATACGCAGTATTTT.

V is TRBV27 and J is TRBJ2-3; possibly TRBD1 for D (5 bases). V was shortened by 3 bases and J by 0 bases, with 7 bases between the two germline ends. This CDR3 region has 14 residues. In germline, CDR1 is MNHEY, CDR2 SMNVEV (reference sequence). In DNA, the CDR3 is TGTGCCAGCAGTTTTGACAGTAGCACAGATACGCAGTATTTT. Translated: CASSFDSSTDTQYF.

This chain uses TRBV9 with TRBJ2-1, with 9 bases that match TRBD2. Per the germline V gene, CDR1 is SGDLS and CDR2 is YYNGEE. V was pared by 4 bases and J by 5 bases, with 7 bases of the junction left unmatched. This CDR3 spans 15 amino acids. The CDR3 DNA reads TGTGCCAGCAGCCCCCGGACTAGCGTCGACAATGAGCAGTTCTTC. Translating it yields CASSPRTSVDNEQFF.

The chain recombines TRBV7-2 with TRBJ2-7; TRBD2 matches at 10 bases. The CDR3 extends over 14 amino acids. Germline assignment: CDR1 SGHTA and CDR2 FQGNSA. J was trimmed by 6 bases and V by 2 bases; bases with no gene match: 4. CDR3 amino acids: CASSLSLAGGEQYF. The DNA for the CDR3 is TGTGCCAGCAGCTTATCGTTAGCGGGAGGCGAGCAGTACTTC.

The J gene is TRBJ2-3, the V gene TRBV11-2; 9 bases map to TRBD2. The CDR3 sequence is 16 residues long. Germline V gene lookup returns CDR1 SGHAT and CDR2 FQNNGV. Unmatched junction bases numbered 6, after V lost 1 base and J lost 4 bases. The DNA of the CDR3 is TGTGCCAGCAGCTTAGGAGTAGCGGGAGTGCCAGATACGCAGTATTTT. This codes for CASSLGVAGVPDTQYF.